This TCR beta chain was retrieved from a study of blood T cell repertoires in COVID-19. On the study more broadly: The United States, Italy and Spain were the sources of the acute and convalescent COVID-19 samples. Sources were T cells, B-cell-depleted T cells, or PBMCs; the material itself was cDNA or gDNA.

The CDR3 loop spans 15 amino acids. Per the germline V gene, CDR1 is LGHNA and CDR2 is YSLEER. V shed 1 base and J shed 2 bases, with 8 bases lying between them. Original handling: Amplified reference gene primers provided the basis for estimating nucleated cell counts. The repertoire was sequenced with immunoSEQ multiplex PCR; TCRdb's copy has only in-frame clones and lacks some. The V and J calls and clone size come from that table; D and trimming were worked out from the DNA. This sample yields approximately 150,000 clones, of which 82% are seen a single time; about 8% belongs to the top ten. This TCR came from a woman in her 70s with acute or convalescent COVID-19. Sequenced: peripheral blood. The genes are TRBV4-3 and TRBJ1-4, with D unresolved. CDR3 protein: CASSQVGGTNEKLFF. DNA for the CDR3: TGCGCCAGCAGCCAAGTGGGAGGGACTAATGAAAAACTGTTTTTT.